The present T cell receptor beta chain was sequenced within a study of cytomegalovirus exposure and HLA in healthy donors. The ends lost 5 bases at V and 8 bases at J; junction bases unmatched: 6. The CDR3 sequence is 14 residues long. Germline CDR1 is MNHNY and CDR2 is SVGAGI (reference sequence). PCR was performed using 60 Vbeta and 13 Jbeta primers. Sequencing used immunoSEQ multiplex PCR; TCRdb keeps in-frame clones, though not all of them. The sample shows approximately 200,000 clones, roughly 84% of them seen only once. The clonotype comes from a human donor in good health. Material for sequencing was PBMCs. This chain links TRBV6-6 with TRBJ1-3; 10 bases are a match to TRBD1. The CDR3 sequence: CASSTRQGADTIYF. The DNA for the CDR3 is TGTGCCAGCAGTACCCGACAGGGGGCGGACACCATATATTTT.